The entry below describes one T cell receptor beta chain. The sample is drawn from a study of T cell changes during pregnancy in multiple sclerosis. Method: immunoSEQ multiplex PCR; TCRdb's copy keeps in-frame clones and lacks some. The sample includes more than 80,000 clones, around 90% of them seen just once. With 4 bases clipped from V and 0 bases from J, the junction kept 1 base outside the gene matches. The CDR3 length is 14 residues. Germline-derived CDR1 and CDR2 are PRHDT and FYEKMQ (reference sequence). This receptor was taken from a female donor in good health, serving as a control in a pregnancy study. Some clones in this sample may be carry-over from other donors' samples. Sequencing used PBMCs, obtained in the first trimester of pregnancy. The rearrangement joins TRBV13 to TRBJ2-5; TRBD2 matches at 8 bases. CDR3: CASSSRGDQETQYF. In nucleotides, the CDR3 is TGTGCCAGCAGCTCGCGGGGGGACCAAGAGACCCAGTACTTC.